A few counts support the clone carrying this TCR beta chain. As yet, its antigen is unknown. Among the donors, all were Caucasian adults who lived in Nashville, Tennessee. This entry comes from a study of shared clonotypes between healthy human individuals. Study findings and constraints: Sharing across four donors was highest in naive CD4 (around 5%) and lowest in memory CD8 (approximately 0.4%).

Replicate sorted-subset PCRs were loaded with around 220 ng DNA, about 30,000 T cell genomes. This table comes from immunoSEQ multiplex PCR, and its TCRdb copy is limited to in-frame clones, with some not included. The sample records some 2,500,000 clones, roughly 93% being singletons. Germline V gene data show CDR1 as GTSNPN and CDR2 as SVGIG (reference sequence). CDR3 size: 14 residues. V shed 1 base, J shed 7 bases, and the junction held 4 bases outside the gene matches. The chain employs TRBV30 and TRBJ1-4, with 9 positions matching TRBD1. This clonotype was sampled from a man younger than 35 in good health. Some clones in this sample may be carry-over from other donors' samples. What was sequenced was naive CD4+ T cells from PBMCs. Sample subset: CD45RA+ positively selected. CDR3 sequence reads: CAWSGGTGSEKLFF. The CDR3 bases are TGTGCCTGGAGTGGAGGGACAGGGAGTGAAAAACTGTTTTTT.